The present T cell receptor beta chain was sequenced within a study of CD8+CD57+ T cells in acquired aplastic anemia. Across the study: The sorted CD4+ and CD8+ cells yielded an average around 3.4 ug of DNA. The study's findings and limits: Around 29 shared CD8+ CDR3s appeared highly expressed within patients' immunodominant clones.

Selection for sequencing was limited to patients who had shown CD8+CD57+ cell expansion by flow cytometry. Every patient was diagnosed with severe acquired aplastic anemia. The blood sampling took place in patients who had so far received no therapy. Turning to this clonotype: Its target is unknown.

The V gene's germline CDR1 is MGHDK and CDR2 SYGVNS. V lost 4 bases to trimming and J lost 12 bases; unmatched junction nucleotides: 2. The length of the CDR3 is 12 residues. Template material for TCR beta VDJ and CDR3 profiling consisted of genomic DNA. TCRdb ran MiXCR on the reads and lists one entry per CDR3 protein. The table lists 150,000 to 200,000 distinct CDR3 sequences, roughly 48% of them singletons, with approximately 2.8% in the top ten. This chain links TRBV25-1 with TRBJ1-6; the match to TRBD1 covers 8 bases. The sequenced sample consisted of sorted CD4+, CD8+, or CD8+CD57+ T cells (not recorded which) from PBMCs. The clonotype was recovered from a human donor with aplastic anemia. CDR3 protein: CASSVTGGPLHF. The CDR3 DNA reads TGTGCCAGCAGTGTTACAGGGGGACCCCTCCACTTT.